A single sample gave rise to the 30 T cell receptor beta chains below, sequenced in a study of immune heterogeneity within non-small cell lung tumors. The template for each sample was roughly 610 ng of genomic DNA, which had been extracted from bulk tumor tissue. Doctors removed several biopsies from each primary tumor during surgery, keeping them far apart. Untreated, newly diagnosed non-small cell lung cancer patients underwent curative surgery. Using 32 V and 13 J primers, multiplex PCR amplified TCR beta CDR3. TCRdb reprocessed the multiplex PCR reads with MiXCR, giving one entry per CDR3 protein. The sample contains 10,000 to 15,000 distinct CDR3 sequences, 20% to 25% of which appear only once. The specimen was lung tumor tissue. The source of these receptors is a man aged 50-60 years with non-small cell lung cancer.

This clonotype was seen at least ten times. V is TRBV7-6 and J is TRBJ2-7; 8 bases line up with TRBD2. Trimming removed 2 bases from V and 4 bases from J; junction bases left unmatched: 7. Germline V CDR1 and CDR2: SGHVS, FNYEAQ. There are 15 residues in the CDR3. The CDR3 protein is CASSLYPGGPYEQYF. In DNA form, the CDR3 reads TGTGCCAGCAGCTTATATCCGGGAGGGCCTTACGAGCAGTACTTC.

The table lists this clonotype with many counts. The chain couples TRBV9 to TRBJ2-2; 8 bases fit TRBD2. The V and J ends lost 4 bases and 5 bases, in that order; junction bases with no gene match: 7. The CDR3 extends over 15 amino acids. CDR1 is SGDLS and CDR2 is YYNGEE in the germline V gene. CDR3 DNA sequence: TGTGCCAGCAGCCTCGGGACTAGGGTTACCGGGGAGCTGTTTTTT. Amino acid sequence: CASSLGTRVTGELFF.

This clonotype was observed many times. The chain has TRBV6-1 and TRBJ2-3, with TRBD2 identical over 8 bases. Germline lookup yields CDR1 MNHNS and CDR2 SASEGT. The CDR3 is 18 amino acids. J was trimmed by 1 base and V by 7 bases; bases with no gene match: 16. The CDR3 sequence: CASISRGGRKRGTDTQYF. The CDR3 DNA sequence: TGTGCCAGCATCTCACGGGGGGGCCGGAAAAGGGGCACAGATACGCAGTATTTT.

This clonotype came up many times. The chain is built from TRBV3-1 and TRBJ1-2; 8 bases are shared with TRBD1. Losses at the gene ends were 4 bases for V and 1 base for J; bases not matched to a gene: 2. CDR1 and CDR2 (germline): LGHDT, YNNKEL (reference sequence). The CDR3 has 14 residues. The CDR3 bases are TGTGCCAGCAGCCCCGACAGGGGTAACTATGGCTACACCTTC. This encodes CASSPDRGNYGYTF.

This clonotype is labeled medium-sized. This rearrangement joins TRBV28 to TRBJ1-6; 9 bases fit TRBD1. CDR3 length equals 14 residues. CDR1 and CDR2 (germline): MDHEN, SYDVKM. Trimming removed 4 bases from V and 8 bases from J; junction bases left unmatched: 3. The CDR3 protein is CASSSGQGYSPLHF. As DNA, the CDR3 is TGTGCCAGCAGTTCGGGACAGGGATATTCACCCCTCCACTTT.

This clonotype has more than one count but fewer than ten. The chain couples TRBV28 to TRBJ2-5; either TRBD1 or TRBD2 may fit D (6 bases each). The V gene lost 8 bases and the J gene lost 5 bases, with 18 bases spanning the gap. Per germline, CDR1 MDHEN and CDR2 SYDVKM. CDR3 size: 14 residues. CDR3 loop: CASQFLGGRETQYF. In DNA form, the CDR3 reads TGTGCCAGCCAGTTTTTGGGGGGCAGGGAGACCCAGTACTTC.

This clonotype occurred many times. This chain connects TRBV11-2 to TRBJ2-3, with D possibly matching TRBD1 (6 bases). Trimming took 0 bases from V and 7 from J, leaving 14 bases between them. Germline values: CDR1 SGHAT, CDR2 FQNNGV. The length of the CDR3 is 15 residues. CDR3 sequence reads: CASSLDRLGGNTQYF. The CDR3 nucleotides are TGTGCCAGCAGCTTAGATCGGTTAGGGGGAAATACGCAGTATTTT.

Points on this clonotype: Given a much more abundant clone one base away, this may be a read error. The chain combines TRBV20-1 with TRBJ2-7, with a tentative D call TRBD2 (6 bases). This CDR3 has 14 residues. Germline lookup yields CDR1 DFQATT and CDR2 SNEGSKA (reference sequence). CDR3 nucleotides: TGCAGTGCTAGAGATGTAGTAGCGGATTACGAGAAGTACTTC. Translated, it gives CSARDVVADYEKYF.

In its sample, this clonotype was seen many times. The DNA of the CDR3 is TGTGCCAGCAGCTACTTCGGACAGGGGGCGCAGGGGCACTATGGCTACACCTTC. It encodes CASSYFGQGAQGHYGYTF. The chain is built from TRBV7-2 and TRBJ1-2; 11 bases are a match to TRBD1. Trimming took 4 bases from V and 3 from J; bases not matched to a gene: 13. The CDR3 is 18 amino acids. Germline V gene lookup returns CDR1 SGHTA and CDR2 FQGNSA.

This clonotype has a count of ten or more. The chain has TRBV30 and TRBJ2-1; D may be TRBD1 (7 bases). V lost 0 bases and J 7 bases, leaving 16 bases between the germline ends. Germline CDR1 is GTSNPN and CDR2 is SVGIG (reference sequence). This CDR3 spans 15 amino acids. The chain's CDR3 is CAWSVGGTVPNEQFF. For the CDR3, the DNA is TGTGCCTGGAGTGTAGGAGGGACAGTCCCTAATGAGCAGTTCTTC.

There are many counts of this clonotype. The CDR3 nucleotides read TGTGCCAGCGCTCTAGTGGCAGATACGCAGTATTTT. It encodes CASALVADTQYF. V usage is TRBV7-3 and J usage is TRBJ2-3; D is ambiguous. CDR3 length: 12 amino acids. V dropped 8 bases and J dropped 4 bases, with 10 bases sitting between them. Germline V gives CDR1 SGHTA, CDR2 FQGTGA.

This clonotype appeared many times. This chain connects TRBV7-3 to TRBJ2-1, with a tentative D call TRBD2 (5 bases). Germline V lookup: CDR1 SGHTA, CDR2 FQGTGA. Trimming cost V 0 bases and J 8 bases, with 14 bases left between them. This CDR3 contains 15 residues. The CDR3 spells CASSLTGPPGDEQFF. As DNA, the CDR3 is TGTGCCAGCAGCTTAACCGGACCCCCCGGGGATGAGCAGTTCTTC.

This sequence joins TRBV7-8 and TRBJ2-7; D is perhaps TRBD2 (6 bases). Germline CDR1 and CDR2: SGHVS and FQNEAQ. The ends were cut back, 0 bases at V and 2 bases at J, with 8 bases in the middle. The CDR3 consists of 14 residues. The CDR3 loop is CASSLAGGTYEQYF. CDR3 DNA sequence: TGTGCCAGCAGCTTAGCGGGAGGAACCTACGAGCAGTACTTC.

With respect to this clonotype: The junction shows a germline mismatch at one end, possibly a read error. V is TRBV5-4 and J is TRBJ1-4; D gene uncertain. Germline-derived CDR1 and CDR2 are SGHNT and YYREEE (reference sequence). This CDR3 spans 14 amino acids. As DNA, the CDR3 is TGTGCCAGCAGCTTGGGCCAGGAGAATGAAAAACTGTCTTTT. This translates into CASSLGQENEKLSF.

This clonotype occurred many times. In nucleotides, the CDR3 is TGTGCCAGCAGTTACTCCGCCGCAGGGGGCGGCTATGGCTACACCTTC. Its translation: CASSYSAAGGGYGYTF. The chain joins TRBV6-2 or TRBV6-3 to TRBJ1-2, with 8 bases fitting TRBD1. V lost 0 bases, J lost 4 bases, and 7 bases stayed unmatched. CDR1 MNHEY and CDR2 SVGEGT come from the germline V gene. The CDR3 length is 16 residues.

This clonotype occurred a few times. A much larger clonotype is one base distant, so this may be a read error. V usage is TRBV20-1 and J usage is TRBJ1-5; possibly TRBD1 for D (6 bases). Trimming stripped 6 bases from V and 9 bases from J, with 18 bases between. CDR1 DFQATT and CDR2 SNEGSKA come from the germline V gene (reference sequence). The CDR3 runs 13 residues. The CDR3 sequence is CSAAVQGGRPQHF. The CDR3 bases are TGCAGTGCAGCGGTACAGGGCGGGCGGCCCCAGCATTTT.

This clonotype is judged medium-sized. J is TRBJ2-7 and V is TRBV6-5, with 8 positions matching TRBD1. Germline-derived CDR1 and CDR2 are MNHEY and SVGAGI. V was clipped by 0 bases and J by 5 bases; unmatched bases: 6. This CDR3 comprises 15 residues. In nucleotides, the CDR3 is TGTGCCAGCAGTTACTCGGACAGGGTCATCGACGAGCAGTACTTC. This gives the protein CASSYSDRVIDEQYF.

This clonotype was observed a handful of times. This chain uses TRBV7-9 with TRBJ2-2; TRBD1 matches at 12 bases. The CDR3 is 16 residues long. V shed 10 bases and J 3 bases; nucleotides not matched to a gene: 9. Germline V gene data show CDR1 as SEHNR and CDR2 as FQNEAQ (reference sequence). The CDR3 coding sequence is TGTGCCACCACGGGACAGGGGGCTTTGGACACCGGGGAGCTGTTTTTT. Translated, it gives CATTGQGALDTGELFF.

The chain carries TRBV6-6 and TRBJ1-6; unclear D gene. This CDR3 is built from 16 residues. V was shortened by 0 bases and J by 7 bases, with 13 bases between the two germline ends. Germline V lookup: CDR1 MNHNY, CDR2 SVGAGI (reference sequence). The DNA of the CDR3 is TGTGCCAGCAGTTACTCGACTTTCCTAAACAATTCACCCCTCCACTTT. This codes for CASSYSTFLNNSPLHF.

A note on this clonotype: A much larger clone differs from this one at a single base, so this may be a read error. This chain connects TRBV5-1 to TRBJ2-3; the D is unclear. Germline CDR1 and CDR2: SGHRS and YFSETQ. CDR3 size: 15 residues. This CDR3 is CTSSLGVGSTDTQYF. CDR3 nucleotide sequence: TGCACCAGCAGCTTAGGAGTGGGGAGCACAGATACGCAGTATTTT.

The sample holds many counts of this clonotype. The chain has TRBV3-1 and TRBJ1-1, with 9 positions matching TRBD1. Germline trimming cut 4 bases from V and 6 bases from J; bases unmatched to any gene: 6. Germline assignment: CDR1 LGHDT and CDR2 YNNKEL (reference sequence). The CDR3 has 14 amino acids. CDR3 residues: CASSPWTGEAEAFF. CDR3 in DNA: TGTGCCAGCAGCCCCTGGACAGGGGAGGCTGAAGCTTTCTTT.

This clonotype is labeled as medium-sized. The rearrangement links TRBV6-1 to TRBJ2-7; perhaps D is TRBD1 or TRBD2 (6 bases each). The CDR3 is 14 amino acids. Per germline, CDR1 MNHNS and CDR2 SASEGT. V gave up 7 bases and J gave up 2 bases, with 15 bases separating them. CDR3 residues: CASNHEGGAYEQYF. In DNA, the CDR3 is TGTGCCAGCAATCATGAGGGGGGCGCCTACGAGCAGTACTTC.

This clonotype was picked up a small number of times. This chain links TRBV5-5 with TRBJ1-4, with D unclear. Per the germline V gene, CDR1 is SGHKS and CDR2 is YYEKEE (reference sequence). Trimming cost V 0 bases and J 8 bases, with 11 bases left between them. The CDR3 loop spans 14 amino acids. This CDR3 reads CASSLVAAGEKLFF. The CDR3 DNA follows: TGTGCCAGCAGCTTGGTGGCAGCTGGGGAAAAACTGTTTTTT.

This clonotype appeared many times. The rearrangement joins TRBV29-1 to TRBJ2-5; either TRBD1 or TRBD2 may supply D (5 bases each). The CDR3 totals 14 residues. Germline V gene lookup returns CDR1 SQVTM and CDR2 ANQGSEA. V lost 6 bases, J lost 3 bases, and 17 bases lay in between. CDR3: CSVRGGLEKETQYF. CDR3 in DNA: TGCAGCGTCCGGGGCGGTTTGGAAAAAGAGACCCAGTACTTC. Combining the CDR3 with reference TRBV29-1 and TRBJ2-5 gives the whole variable domain SAVISQKPSRDICQRGTSLTIQCQVDSQVTMMFWYRQQPGQSLTLIATANQGSEATYESGFVIDKFPISRPNLTFSTLTVSNMSPEDSSIYLCSVRGGLEKETQYFGPGTRLLVL.

This clonotype was counted between two and nine times. A much larger clone lies a single base off, so this may be a read error. V is TRBV27 and J is TRBJ1-4; 9 nucleotides align to TRBD1. Germline V gene lookup returns CDR1 MNHEY and CDR2 SMNVEV (reference sequence). CDR3 size: 14 residues. CDR3 DNA sequence: TGTGCCAGCAATTTACAGGGGACAGGGGAAAAACTGTTTTTT. It translates to CASNLQGTGEKLFF.

This clonotype showed up many times. The J gene is TRBJ1-5, the V gene TRBV4-1; 9 positions match TRBD1. The CDR3 length is 17 residues. Germline V gene data show CDR1 as MGHRA and CDR2 as YSYEKL. V lost 5 bases, J lost 1 base, and 9 bases stayed unmatched. The CDR3 DNA reads as TGCGCCAGCAGCGCTATACAGGGGGCGCGGAGCAATCAGCCCCAGCATTTT. Protein sequence: CASSAIQGARSNQPQHF.

On this clonotype: This may come from a read error, since a much larger clone is one base off. V and J are TRBV10-1 and TRBJ2-1, with D possibly matching TRBD2 (6 bases). The germline CDR1 and CDR2 sequences are WNHNN and SYGVQD (reference sequence). Trimming took off 3 bases at V and 5 bases at J, with 11 bases between the two ends. This CDR3 is built from 14 residues. CDR3 coding DNA: TGCGCCAGCAGTGACAGTATAGCGGACAATGAGCAGTTCTTC. It codes for CASSDSIADNEQFF.

There are many counts of this clonotype. V is TRBV30 and J is TRBJ1-2; D ambiguous. Germline assignment: CDR1 GTSNPN and CDR2 SVGIG (reference sequence). There are 12 residues in the CDR3. Between the trimmed V and J ends, which lost 7 bases and 6 bases, there was a span of 15 bases. CDR3 in amino acids: CAFRTLSNGYTF. The DNA for the CDR3 is TGTGCCTTCCGGACCCTTTCTAATGGCTACACCTTC. The full variable domain, in which reference TRBV30 and TRBJ1-2 provide the parts outside the CDR3, is SQTIHQWPATLVQPVGSPLSLECTVEGTSNPNLYWYRQAAGRGLQLLFYSVGIGQISSEVPQNLSASRPQDRQFILSSKKLLLSDSGFYLCAFRTLSNGYTFGSGTRLTVV.

This clonotype was found a few times. This chain connects TRBV7-9 to TRBJ2-5, with a possible D match to TRBD1 (5 bases). In germline, CDR1 is SEHNR, CDR2 FQNEAQ (reference sequence). V lost 4 bases to trimming and J lost 5 bases, with 8 bases between them. The CDR3 sequence is 12 residues long. CDR3 loop: CASSSTVETQYF. As DNA, the CDR3 is TGTGCCAGCAGCTCGACAGTTGAGACCCAGTACTTC.

This clonotype showed up many times. This chain connects TRBV11-3 to TRBJ2-1; TRBD1 matches 11 bases. J gave up 9 bases and V 0 bases, and 7 bases lay outside the gene matches. The CDR3 is 16 residues long. Germline CDR1 and CDR2: SGHNT and YENEEA. The CDR3 nucleotides read TGTGCCAGCAGCTTAGATTCGGACAGGGGGCAGGGTGAGCAGTTCTTC. Its translation: CASSLDSDRGQGEQFF.